Below, one T cell receptor beta chain is given with its context. Other DNA sequences of this sample code for an identical CDR3. Participants' own reports of clinical history determined their cohort assignment. The table came from immunoSEQ multiplex PCR; TCRdb's copy has only in-frame clones and leaves some out. The sample includes 350,000 to 550,000 clones, 70% to 90% seen only once; the top ten take just under 2%. The V end lost 1 base, the J end lost 4 bases, and 5 bases lay between the germline ends. Germline V lookup: CDR1 MDHEN, CDR2 SYDVKM. The CDR3 contains 12 residues. This entry is derived from a study of blood T cell repertoires in COVID-19. On the study more broadly: There were acute and convalescent COVID-19 samples, and they came from the United States, Italy and Spain. PBMCs, B-cell-depleted T cells, or T cells were the source of the cDNA or gDNA that made up the material.

The TCR originated in a woman under 30 with acute COVID-19. V usage is TRBV28 and J usage is TRBJ2-7; no clear D. Sequenced material: PBMCs or T cells enriched from blood (not recorded which). The CDR3 DNA is TGTGCCAGCAGTTTATCCAGATACGAGCAGTACTTC. This translates into CASSLSRYEQYF.